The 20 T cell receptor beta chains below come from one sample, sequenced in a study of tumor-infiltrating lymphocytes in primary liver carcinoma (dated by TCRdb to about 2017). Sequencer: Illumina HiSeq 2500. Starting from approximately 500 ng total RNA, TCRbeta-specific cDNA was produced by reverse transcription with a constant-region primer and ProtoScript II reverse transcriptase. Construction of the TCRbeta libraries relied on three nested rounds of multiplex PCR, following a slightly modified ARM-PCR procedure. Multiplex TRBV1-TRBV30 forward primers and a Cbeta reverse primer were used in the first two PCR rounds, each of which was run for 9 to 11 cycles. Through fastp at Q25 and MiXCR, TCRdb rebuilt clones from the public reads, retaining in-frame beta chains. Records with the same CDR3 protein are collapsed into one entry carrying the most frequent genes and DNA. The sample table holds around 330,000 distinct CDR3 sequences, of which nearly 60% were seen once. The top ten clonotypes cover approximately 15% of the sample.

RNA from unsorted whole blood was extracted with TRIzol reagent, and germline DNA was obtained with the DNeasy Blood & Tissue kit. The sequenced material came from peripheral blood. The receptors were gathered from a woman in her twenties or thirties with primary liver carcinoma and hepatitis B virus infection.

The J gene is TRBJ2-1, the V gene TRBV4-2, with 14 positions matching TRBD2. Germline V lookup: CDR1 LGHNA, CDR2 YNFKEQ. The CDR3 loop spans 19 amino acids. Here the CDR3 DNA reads TGTATCAGCAGCCAAGAATTTACCGGACTAGCGGGAGGAGGAGATGAGCAGTTCTTC. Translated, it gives CISSQEFTGLAGGGDEQFF.

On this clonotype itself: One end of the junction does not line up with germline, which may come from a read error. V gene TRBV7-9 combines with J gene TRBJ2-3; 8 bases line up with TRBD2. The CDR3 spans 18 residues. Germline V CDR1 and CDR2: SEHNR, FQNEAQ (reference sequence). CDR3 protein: CASNRPGLAGGGTDMQYF. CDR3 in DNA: TGTGCCAGCAACCGACCAGGACTGGCGGGAGGAGGTACAGATATGCAGTATTTT. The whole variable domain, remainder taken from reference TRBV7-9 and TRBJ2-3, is DTGVSQNPRHKITKRGQNVTFRCDPISEHNRLYWYRQTLGQGPEFLTYFQNEAQLEKSRLLSDRFSAERPKGSFSTLEIQRTEQGDSAMYLCASNRPGLAGGGTDMQYFGPGTRLTVL.

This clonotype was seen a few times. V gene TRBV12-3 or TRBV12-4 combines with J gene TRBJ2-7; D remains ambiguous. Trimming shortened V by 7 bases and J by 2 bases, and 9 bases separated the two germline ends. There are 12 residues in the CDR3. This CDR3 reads CASKYEAYEQYF. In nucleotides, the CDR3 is TGTGCCAGCAAGTACGAGGCCTACGAGCAGTACTTC.

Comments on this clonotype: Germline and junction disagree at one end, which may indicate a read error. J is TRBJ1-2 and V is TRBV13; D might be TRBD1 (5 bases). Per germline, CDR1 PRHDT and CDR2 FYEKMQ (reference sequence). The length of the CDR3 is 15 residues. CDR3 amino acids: CDSSPRDGHGYAYTF. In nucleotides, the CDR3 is TGTGACAGCAGCCCCCGTGACGGACACGGCTATGCCTACACCTTC.

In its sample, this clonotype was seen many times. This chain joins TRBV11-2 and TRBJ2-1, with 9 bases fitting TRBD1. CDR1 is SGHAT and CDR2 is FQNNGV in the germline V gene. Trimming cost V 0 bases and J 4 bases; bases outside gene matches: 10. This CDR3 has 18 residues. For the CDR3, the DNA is TGTGCCAGCAGCTTAGAAAGTATCGGGACAGGGAGATACAATGAGCAGTTCTTC. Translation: CASSLESIGTGRYNEQFF.

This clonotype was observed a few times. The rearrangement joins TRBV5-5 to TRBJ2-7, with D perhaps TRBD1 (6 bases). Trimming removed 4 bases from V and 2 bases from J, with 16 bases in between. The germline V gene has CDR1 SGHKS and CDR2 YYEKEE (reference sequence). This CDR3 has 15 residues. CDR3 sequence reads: CASSIRTGTPYEQYF. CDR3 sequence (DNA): TGTGCCAGCAGCATCAGGACCGGGACACCCTACGAGCAGTACTTC.

This CDR3 reads CASSGGTLRTDTQYF. The CDR3 DNA reads TGTGCCAGCAGCGGCGGAACCCTGAGGACAGATACGCAGTATTTT. V gene TRBV9 combines with J gene TRBJ2-3; the D is unclear. V lost 3 bases, J lost 3 bases, and 14 bases lay in between. Germline V CDR1 and CDR2: SGDLS, YYNGEE. The CDR3 runs to 15 residues.

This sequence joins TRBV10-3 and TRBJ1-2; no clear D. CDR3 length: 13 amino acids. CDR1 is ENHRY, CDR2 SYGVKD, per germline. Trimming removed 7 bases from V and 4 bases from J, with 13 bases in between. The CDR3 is CAIKPAGLYGYTF. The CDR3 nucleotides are TGTGCCATCAAACCAGCAGGTCTCTATGGCTACACCTTC.

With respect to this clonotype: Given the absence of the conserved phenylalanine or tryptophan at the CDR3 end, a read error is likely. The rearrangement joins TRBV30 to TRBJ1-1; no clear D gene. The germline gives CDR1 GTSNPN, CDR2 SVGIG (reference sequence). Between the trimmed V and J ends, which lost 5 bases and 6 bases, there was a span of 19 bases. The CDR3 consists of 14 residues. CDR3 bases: TGTGCCTGGTGTGCCTTCTACCCTCTGGCTGAAGCTTTCCTT. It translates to CAWCAFYPLAEAFL.

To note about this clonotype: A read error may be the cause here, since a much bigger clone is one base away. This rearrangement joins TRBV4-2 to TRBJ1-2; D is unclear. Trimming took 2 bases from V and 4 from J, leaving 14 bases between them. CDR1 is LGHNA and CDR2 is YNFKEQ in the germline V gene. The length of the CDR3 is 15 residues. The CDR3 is CASSQNNTGPYGYTF. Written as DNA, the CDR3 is TGTGCCAGCAGCCAAAATAACACCGGTCCCTATGGCTACACCTTC.

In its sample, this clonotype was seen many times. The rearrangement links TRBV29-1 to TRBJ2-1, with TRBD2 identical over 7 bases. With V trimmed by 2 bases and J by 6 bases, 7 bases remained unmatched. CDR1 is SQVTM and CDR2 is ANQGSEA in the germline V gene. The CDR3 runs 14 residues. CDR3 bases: TGCAGCGTTGAACGAGCGGGATTTTCCAATGAGCAGTTCTTC. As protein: CSVERAGFSNEQFF.

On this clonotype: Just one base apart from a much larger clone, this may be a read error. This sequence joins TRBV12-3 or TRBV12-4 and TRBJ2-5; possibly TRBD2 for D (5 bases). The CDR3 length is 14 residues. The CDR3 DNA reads TGTGCCAGCAGTTTAGGCAGTCGGGGAGAGGCCCAGTACTTC. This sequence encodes CASSLGSRGEAQYF.

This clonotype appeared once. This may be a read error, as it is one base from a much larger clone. The CDR3, as DNA: TGCAGCATTGTTAACTTACAGGGACTGAACACTGAAGCTTTCTTT. This sequence encodes CSIVNLQGLNTEAFF. This chain connects TRBV29-1 to TRBJ1-1, with a weak D call TRBD1 (6 bases). The CDR3 length is 15 residues. Germline CDR1 and CDR2: SQVTM and ANQGSEA. Trimming took 8 bases from V and 0 from J, leaving 19 bases between them.

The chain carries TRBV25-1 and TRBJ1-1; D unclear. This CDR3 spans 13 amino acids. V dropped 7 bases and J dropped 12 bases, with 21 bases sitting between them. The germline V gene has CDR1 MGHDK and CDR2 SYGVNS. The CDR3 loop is CASTQNGGRRTFF. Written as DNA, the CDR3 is TGTGCCAGCACTCAAAATGGTGGGCGGCGGACTTTCTTT.

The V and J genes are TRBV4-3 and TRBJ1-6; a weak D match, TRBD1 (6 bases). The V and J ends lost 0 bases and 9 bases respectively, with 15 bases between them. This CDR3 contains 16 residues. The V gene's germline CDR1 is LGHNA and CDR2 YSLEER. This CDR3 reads CASSQEVGGAGSPLHF. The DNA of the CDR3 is TGCGCCAGCAGCCAAGAGGTCGGGGGGGCAGGTTCACCCCTCCACTTT.

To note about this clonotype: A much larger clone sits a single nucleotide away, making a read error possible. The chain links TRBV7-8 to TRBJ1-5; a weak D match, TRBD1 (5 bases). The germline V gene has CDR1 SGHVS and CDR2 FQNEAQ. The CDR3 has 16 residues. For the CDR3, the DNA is TGTGCCAGCAGCTTAGGAAGCAGGGCAGCCTTGCAGCCCCAGCGTTTT. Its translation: CASSLGSRAALQPQRF.

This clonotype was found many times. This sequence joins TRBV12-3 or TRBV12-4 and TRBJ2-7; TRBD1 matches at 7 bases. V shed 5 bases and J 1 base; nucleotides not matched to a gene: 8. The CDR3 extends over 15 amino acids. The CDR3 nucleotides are TGTGCCAGCAGTCTCGAGACAGGGCCTTCCTACGAGCAGTACTTC. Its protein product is CASSLETGPSYEQYF.

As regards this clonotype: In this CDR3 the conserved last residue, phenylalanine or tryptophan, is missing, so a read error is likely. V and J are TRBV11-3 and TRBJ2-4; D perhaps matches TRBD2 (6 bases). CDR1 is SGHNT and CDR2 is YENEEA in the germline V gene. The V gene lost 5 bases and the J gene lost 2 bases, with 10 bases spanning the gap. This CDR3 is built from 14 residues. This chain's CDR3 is CASSGGRPKNIQYS. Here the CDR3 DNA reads TGTGCCAGCAGCGGTGGGAGGCCCAAAAACATTCAGTACTCC.

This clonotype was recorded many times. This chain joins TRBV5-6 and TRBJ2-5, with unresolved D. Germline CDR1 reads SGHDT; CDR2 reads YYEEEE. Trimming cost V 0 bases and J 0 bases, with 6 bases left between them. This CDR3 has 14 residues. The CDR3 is CASSLVSDQETQYF. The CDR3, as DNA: TGTGCCAGCAGCTTGGTATCGGACCAAGAGACCCAGTACTTC.

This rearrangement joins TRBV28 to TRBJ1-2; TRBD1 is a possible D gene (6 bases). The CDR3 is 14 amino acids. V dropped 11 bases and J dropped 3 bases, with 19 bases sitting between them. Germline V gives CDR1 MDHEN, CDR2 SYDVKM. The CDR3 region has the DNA TGTGCCGGCGAAGAGACAGGCCAGTACTATGGCTACACCTTC. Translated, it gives CAGEETGQYYGYTF.